This T cell receptor beta chain was retrieved from a study of identical twins. Using its own MiXCR run on the 5' RACE reads, TCRdb lists one record per CDR3 protein. The data show around 100,000 distinct CDR3 sequences, 5.9% seen once. The V gene's germline CDR1 is MNHEY and CDR2 SVGEGT. CDR3 length: 16 residues. Trimming cost V 6 bases and J 0 bases; bases outside gene matches: 5. This clonotype has just one count. Sequenced material: memory T cells sorted from blood. This sequence originates from a woman in her fifties or sixties in good health. The chain links TRBV6-2 or TRBV6-3 to TRBJ2-1; 10 nucleotides align to TRBD2. The CDR3 sequence: CASRAGGPGSYNEQFF. The DNA for the CDR3 is TGTGCCAGCAGAGCGGGAGGGCCTGGCTCCTACAATGAGCAGTTCTTC.